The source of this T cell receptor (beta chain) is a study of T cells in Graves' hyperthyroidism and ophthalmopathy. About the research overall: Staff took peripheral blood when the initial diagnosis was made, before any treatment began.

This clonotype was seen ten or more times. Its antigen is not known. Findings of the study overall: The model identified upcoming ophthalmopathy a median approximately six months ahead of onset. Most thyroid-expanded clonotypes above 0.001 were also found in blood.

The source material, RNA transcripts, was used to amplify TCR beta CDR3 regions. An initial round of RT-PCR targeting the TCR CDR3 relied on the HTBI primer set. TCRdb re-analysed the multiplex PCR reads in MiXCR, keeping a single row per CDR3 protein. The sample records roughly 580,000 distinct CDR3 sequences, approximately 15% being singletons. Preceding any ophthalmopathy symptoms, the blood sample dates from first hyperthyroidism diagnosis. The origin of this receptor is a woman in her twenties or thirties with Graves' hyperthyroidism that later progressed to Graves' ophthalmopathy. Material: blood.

The CDR3 region has the DNA TGTGCCAGCATTGAAAAGGGATCGGCGGGGCCTAGCACAGATACGCAGTATTTT. It translates to CASIEKGSAGPSTDTQYF. The chain couples TRBV7-2 to TRBJ2-3, with a weak D call TRBD2 (6 bases). Trimming left V 7 bases short and J 0 bases short, with 23 bases between. The germline gives CDR1 SGHTA, CDR2 FQGNSA. The CDR3 has 18 amino acids.